This T cell receptor (beta chain) derives from a study of cytomegalovirus exposure and HLA in healthy donors. Both 60 Vbeta primers and 13 Jbeta primers went into the PCR. Assay used: immunoSEQ multiplex PCR; TCRdb lists only in-frame clones, some missing. The table has about 120,000 clones, 9.5% seen once. This clone was seen more than once but under ten times. The same CDR3 is also encoded by other DNA sequences in this sample. V shed 5 bases, J shed 4 bases, and the junction held 8 bases outside the gene matches. The germline CDR1 and CDR2 sequences are SGHNT and YYREEE (reference sequence). CDR3 length: 15 residues.

The clonotype comes from a man aged 30 to 39 in good health and CMV-seronegative. The J gene is TRBJ2-7, the V gene TRBV5-4; 11 bases map to TRBD2. The sample taken for sequencing was PBMCs. The CDR3 DNA reads TGTGCCAGCAGTGCACCGGGACTAGCGGCTTACGAGCAGTACTTC. Amino acids: CASSAPGLAAYEQYF.